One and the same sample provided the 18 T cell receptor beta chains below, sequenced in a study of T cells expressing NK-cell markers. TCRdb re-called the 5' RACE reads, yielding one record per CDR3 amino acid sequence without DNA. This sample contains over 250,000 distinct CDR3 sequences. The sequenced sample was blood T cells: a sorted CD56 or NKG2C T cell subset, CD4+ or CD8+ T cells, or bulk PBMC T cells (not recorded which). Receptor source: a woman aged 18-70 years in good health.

CDR3: CSARGETGLGETQYF. The chain uses TRBV20-1 and TRBJ2-5; TCRdb picks TRBD1, but there is no DNA to check that call. This CDR3 spans 15 amino acids. Germline CDR1 is DFQATT and CDR2 is SNEGSKA (reference sequence).

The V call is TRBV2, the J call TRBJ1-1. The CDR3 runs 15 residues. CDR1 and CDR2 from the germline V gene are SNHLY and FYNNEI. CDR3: CASRSLRTIFGEAFF.

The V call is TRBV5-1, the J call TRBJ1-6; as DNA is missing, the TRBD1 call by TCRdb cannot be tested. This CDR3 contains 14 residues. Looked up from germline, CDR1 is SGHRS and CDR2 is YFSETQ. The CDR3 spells CASSLVPGDSPLHF.

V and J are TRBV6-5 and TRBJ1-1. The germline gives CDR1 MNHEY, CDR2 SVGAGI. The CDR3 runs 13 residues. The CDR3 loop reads CASSYSWNTEAFF.

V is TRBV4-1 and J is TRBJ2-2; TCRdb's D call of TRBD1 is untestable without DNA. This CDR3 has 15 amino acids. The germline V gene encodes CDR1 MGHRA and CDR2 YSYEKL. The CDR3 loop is CASSRPGQGHGELFF.

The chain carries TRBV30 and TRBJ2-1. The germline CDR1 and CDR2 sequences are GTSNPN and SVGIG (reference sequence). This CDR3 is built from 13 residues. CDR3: CAWSYRPINEQFF.

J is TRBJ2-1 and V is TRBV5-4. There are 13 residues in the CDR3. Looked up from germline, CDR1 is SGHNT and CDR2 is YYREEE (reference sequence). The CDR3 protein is CASSLKGINEQFF.

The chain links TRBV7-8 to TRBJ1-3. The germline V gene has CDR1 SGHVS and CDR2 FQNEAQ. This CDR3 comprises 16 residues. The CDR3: CASSLVYRGVGNTIYF.

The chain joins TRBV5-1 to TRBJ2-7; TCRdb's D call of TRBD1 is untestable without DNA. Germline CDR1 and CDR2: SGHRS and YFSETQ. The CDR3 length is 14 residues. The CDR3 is CASSLAGGMYEQYF.

CDR3 sequence: CASSLYEGLAKNIQYF. This chain connects TRBV11-1 to TRBJ2-4. This CDR3 spans 16 amino acids. Per germline, CDR1 SGHAT and CDR2 FQDESV (reference sequence).

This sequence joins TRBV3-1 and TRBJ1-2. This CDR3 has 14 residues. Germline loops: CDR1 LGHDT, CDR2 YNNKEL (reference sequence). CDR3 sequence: CASSLGRANYGYTF.

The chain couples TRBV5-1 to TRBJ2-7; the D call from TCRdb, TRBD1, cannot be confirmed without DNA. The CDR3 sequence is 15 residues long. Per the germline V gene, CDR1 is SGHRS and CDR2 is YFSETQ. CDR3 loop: CASSLASGQGNEQYF.

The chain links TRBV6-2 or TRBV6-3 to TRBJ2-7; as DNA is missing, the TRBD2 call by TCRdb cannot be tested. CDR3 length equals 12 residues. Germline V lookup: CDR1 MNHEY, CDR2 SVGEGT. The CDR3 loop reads CASGNSGNEQYF.

The CDR3 loop is CASSQGLSGQYF. This chain uses TRBV3-1 with TRBJ2-7. This CDR3 is 12 amino acids long. Germline assignment: CDR1 LGHDT and CDR2 YNNKEL (reference sequence).

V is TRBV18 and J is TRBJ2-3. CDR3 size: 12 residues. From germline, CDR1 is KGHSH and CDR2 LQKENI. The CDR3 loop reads CASSLTVDTQYF. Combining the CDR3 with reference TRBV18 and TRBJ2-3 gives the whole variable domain NAGVMQNPRHLVRRRGQEARLRCSPMKGHSHVYWYRQLPEEGLKFMVYLQKENIIDESGMPKERFSAEFPKEGPSILRIQQVVRGDSAAYFCASSLTVDTQYFGPGTRLTVL.

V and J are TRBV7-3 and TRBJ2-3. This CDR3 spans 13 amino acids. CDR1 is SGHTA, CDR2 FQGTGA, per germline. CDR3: CASSLNRADTQYF.

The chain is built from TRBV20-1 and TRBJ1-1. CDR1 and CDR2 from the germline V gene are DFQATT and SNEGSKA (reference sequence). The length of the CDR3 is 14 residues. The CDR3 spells CSAQKGRFTPEAFF.

CDR3 sequence reads: CASSPRLYTEAFF. The chain joins TRBV9 to TRBJ1-1. The CDR3 has 13 residues. CDR1 SGDLS and CDR2 YYNGEE come from the germline V gene. Full variable domain (rest looked up from reference TRBV9 and TRBJ1-1): DSGVTQTPKHLITATGQRVTLRCSPRSGDLSVYWYQQSLDQGLQFLIQYYNGEERAKGNILERFSAQQFPDLHSELNLSSLELGDSALYFCASSPRLYTEAFFGQGTRLTVV.